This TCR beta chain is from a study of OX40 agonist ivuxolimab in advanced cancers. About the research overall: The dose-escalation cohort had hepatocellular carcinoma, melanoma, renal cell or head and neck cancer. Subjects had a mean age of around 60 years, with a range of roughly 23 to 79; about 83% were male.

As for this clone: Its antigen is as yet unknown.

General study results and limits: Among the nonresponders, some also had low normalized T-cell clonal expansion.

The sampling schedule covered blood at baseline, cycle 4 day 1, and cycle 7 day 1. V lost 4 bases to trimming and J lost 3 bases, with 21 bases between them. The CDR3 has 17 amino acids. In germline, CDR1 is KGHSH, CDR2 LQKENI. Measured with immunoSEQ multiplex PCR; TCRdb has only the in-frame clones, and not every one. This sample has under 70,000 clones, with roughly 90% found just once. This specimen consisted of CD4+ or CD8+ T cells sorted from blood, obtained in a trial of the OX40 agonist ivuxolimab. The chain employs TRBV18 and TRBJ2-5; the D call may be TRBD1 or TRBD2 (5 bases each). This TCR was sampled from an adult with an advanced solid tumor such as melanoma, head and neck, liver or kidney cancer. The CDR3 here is CASSLFGTDSPKETQYF. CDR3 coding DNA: TGTGCCAGCTCACTTTTCGGGACCGACAGTCCAAAAGAGACCCAGTACTTC.